This is a list of T cell receptor beta chains from one sample in a study of shared clonotypes between healthy human individuals. The repertoire was sequenced with immunoSEQ multiplex PCR; TCRdb's copy has only in-frame clones and lacks some. The data show a few million clones, less than 95% seen once. What was sequenced was naive CD4+ T cells from PBMCs. The source of these receptors is a young man in good health. Some clones in this sample may be carry-over from other donors' samples. CDR3s include the opening cysteine and the closing phenylalanine or tryptophan. Fields, in order: V gene, D gene, J gene, clone size, CDR3 DNA, CDR3 protein. A D gene is named only where the DNA matches it firmly. For some rows the clone size is stated as once, few or many, or as a class when expanded; others skip it.

V gene: TRBV29-1; D gene: NA; J gene: TRBJ2-7; clone size: NA; CDR3 DNA: TGCAGCGTTGACGAGGACGGCTACGAGCAGTACTTC; CDR3 protein: CSVDEDGYEQYF
V gene: TRBV28; D gene: NA; J gene: TRBJ2-7; clone size: NA; CDR3 DNA: TGTGCCAGCAGTGGGACAAACGGTTTCTACGAGCAGTACTTC; CDR3 protein: CASSGTNGFYEQYF
V gene: TRBV9; D gene: TRBD2; J gene: TRBJ2-3; clone size: NA; CDR3 DNA: TGTGCCAGCAGCGTAGAGCTCTCTAGCGGAGTTACGCAGTATTTT; CDR3 protein: CASSVELSSGVTQYF
V gene: TRBV5-6; D gene: TRBD1; J gene: TRBJ2-5; clone size: NA; CDR3 DNA: TGTGCCAGCAGCACCACAGGGGGCGAAGAGACCCAGTACTTC; CDR3 protein: CASSTTGGEETQYF
V gene: TRBV5-4; D gene: TRBD1; J gene: TRBJ1-2; clone size: few; CDR3 DNA: TGTGCCAGCACCTCTGGGGGGACAGGGCGCTTGGGCTATGGCTACACCTTC; CDR3 protein: CASTSGGTGRLGYGYTF
V gene: TRBV14; D gene: TRBD2; J gene: TRBJ2-1; clone size: NA; CDR3 DNA: TGTGCCAGCAGCCAAGGGGCCGCTAGCGGCCCCTACAATGAGCAGTTCTTC; CDR3 protein: CASSQGAASGPYNEQFF
V gene: TRBV7-3; D gene: TRBD2; J gene: TRBJ2-1; clone size: NA; CDR3 DNA: TGTGCCAGCAGCGTGACTAGCGGGAGTCTTCTGGGCAATGAGCAGTTCTTC; CDR3 protein: CASSVTSGSLLGNEQFF
V gene: TRBV5-6; D gene: NA; J gene: TRBJ2-7; clone size: NA; CDR3 DNA: TGTGCCAGCAGCTCAAGGGGGGGAGTGCTCGGCGAGCAGTACTTC; CDR3 protein: CASSSRGGVLGEQYF
V gene: TRBV7-8; D gene: NA; J gene: TRBJ2-5; clone size: NA; CDR3 DNA: TGTGCCAGCAGACAGGGACGAGAGACCCAGTACTTC; CDR3 protein: CASRQGRETQYF
V gene: TRBV7-8; D gene: NA; J gene: TRBJ1-1; clone size: once; CDR3 DNA: TGTGCCAGCAGCTTGGTTGCCCCAGGGACGGGCACTGAAGCTTTCTTT; CDR3 protein: CASSLVAPGTGTEAFF
V gene: TRBV7-2; D gene: TRBD2; J gene: TRBJ2-2; clone size: NA; CDR3 DNA: TGTGCCAGCAGCTTATTTCCAGCGGGAGGAGGAGGGGAGCTGTTTTTT; CDR3 protein: CASSLFPAGGGGELFF